This T cell receptor beta chain was retrieved from a study of shared clonotypes between healthy human individuals. V shed 2 bases and J shed 9 bases, with 6 bases lying between them. The CDR3 is made up of 11 amino acids. From germline, CDR1 is SGHNT and CDR2 YYREEE (reference sequence). Measured with immunoSEQ multiplex PCR; TCRdb has only the in-frame clones, and not every one. The table records 2 million to 3 million clones, 80% to 95% of them present only once. The specimen sequenced was naive CD4+ T cells from PBMCs. The subset here: CD45RA+ positively selected. The chain carries TRBV5-4 and TRBJ2-1; D unresolved. The clonotype was recovered from a man aged 18 to 30 in good health. Some clones in this sample may be carry-over from other donors' samples. CDR3 sequence (DNA): TGTGCCAGCAGCTTCTATCGTGAGCAGTTCTTC. Its protein is CASSFYREQFF. Looking up the rest from reference TRBV5-4 and TRBJ2-1 gives the full variable domain: ETGVTQSPTHLIKTRGQQVTLRCSSQSGHNTVSWYQQALGQGPQFIFQYYREEENGRGNFPPRFSGLQFPNYSSELNVNALELDDSALYLCASSFYREQFFGPGTRLTVL.